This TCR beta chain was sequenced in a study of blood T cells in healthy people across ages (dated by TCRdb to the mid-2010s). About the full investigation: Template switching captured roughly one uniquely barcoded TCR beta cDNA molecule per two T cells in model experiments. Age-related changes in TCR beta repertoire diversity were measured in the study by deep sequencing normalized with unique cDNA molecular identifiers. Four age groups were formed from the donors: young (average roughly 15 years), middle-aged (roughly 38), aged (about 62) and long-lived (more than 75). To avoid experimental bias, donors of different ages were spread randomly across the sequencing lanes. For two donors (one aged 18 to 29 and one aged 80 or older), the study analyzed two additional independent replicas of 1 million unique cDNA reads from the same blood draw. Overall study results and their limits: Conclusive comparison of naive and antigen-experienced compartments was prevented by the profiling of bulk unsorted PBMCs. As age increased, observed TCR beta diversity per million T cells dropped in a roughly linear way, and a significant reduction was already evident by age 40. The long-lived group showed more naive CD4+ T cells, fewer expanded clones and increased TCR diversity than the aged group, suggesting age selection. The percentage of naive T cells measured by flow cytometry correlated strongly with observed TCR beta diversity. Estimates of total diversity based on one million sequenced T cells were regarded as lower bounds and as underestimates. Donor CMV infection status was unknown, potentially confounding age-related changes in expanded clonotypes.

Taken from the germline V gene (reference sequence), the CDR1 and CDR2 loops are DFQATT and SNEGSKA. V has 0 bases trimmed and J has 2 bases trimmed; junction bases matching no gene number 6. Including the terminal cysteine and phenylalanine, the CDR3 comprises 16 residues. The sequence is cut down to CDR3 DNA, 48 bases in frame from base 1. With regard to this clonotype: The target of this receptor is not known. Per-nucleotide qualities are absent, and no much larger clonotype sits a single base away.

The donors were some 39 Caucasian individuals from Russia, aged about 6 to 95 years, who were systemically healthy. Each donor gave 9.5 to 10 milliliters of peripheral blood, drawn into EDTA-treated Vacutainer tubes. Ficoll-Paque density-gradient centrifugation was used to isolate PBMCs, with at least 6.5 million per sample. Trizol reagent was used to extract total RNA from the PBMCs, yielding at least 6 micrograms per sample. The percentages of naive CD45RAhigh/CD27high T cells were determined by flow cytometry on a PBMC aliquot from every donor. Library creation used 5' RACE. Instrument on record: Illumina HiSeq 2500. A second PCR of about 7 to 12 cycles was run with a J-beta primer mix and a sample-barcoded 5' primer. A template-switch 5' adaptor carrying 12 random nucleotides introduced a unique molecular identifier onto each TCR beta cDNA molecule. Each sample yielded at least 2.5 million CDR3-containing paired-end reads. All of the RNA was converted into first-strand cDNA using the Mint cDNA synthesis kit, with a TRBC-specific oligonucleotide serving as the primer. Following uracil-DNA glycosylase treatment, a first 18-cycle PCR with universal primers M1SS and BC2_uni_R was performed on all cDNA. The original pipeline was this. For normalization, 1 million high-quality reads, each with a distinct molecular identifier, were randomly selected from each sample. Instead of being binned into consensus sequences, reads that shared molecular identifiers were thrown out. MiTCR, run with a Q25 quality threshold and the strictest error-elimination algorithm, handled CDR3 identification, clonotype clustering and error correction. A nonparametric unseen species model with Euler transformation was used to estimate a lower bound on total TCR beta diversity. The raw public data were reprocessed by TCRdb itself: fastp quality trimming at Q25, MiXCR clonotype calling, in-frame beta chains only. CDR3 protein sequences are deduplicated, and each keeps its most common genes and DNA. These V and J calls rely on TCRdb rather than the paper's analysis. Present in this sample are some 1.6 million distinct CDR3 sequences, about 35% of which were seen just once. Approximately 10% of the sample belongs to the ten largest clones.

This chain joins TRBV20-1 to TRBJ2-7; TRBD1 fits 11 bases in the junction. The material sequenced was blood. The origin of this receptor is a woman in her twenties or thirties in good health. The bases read TGCAGTGCTAGAGATCTCAAGGGACAGGGGGCCTACGAGCAGTACTTC. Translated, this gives CSARDLKGQGAYEQYF.